A single sample gave rise to the 3 T cell receptor beta chains below, sequenced in a study of OX40 agonist ivuxolimab in advanced cancers. Produced via immunoSEQ multiplex PCR; TCRdb's table is partial and in-frame only. Found here are about 98,000 clones, about 88% of them singletons; the top ten hold around 0.82%. The specimen was CD4+ or CD8+ T cells sorted from blood, collected in a trial of the OX40 agonist ivuxolimab. The receptors were sampled from an adult with an advanced solid tumor such as melanoma, head and neck, liver or kidney cancer.

The J gene is TRBJ2-5, the V gene TRBV28; the D gene is possibly TRBD2 (5 bases). The CDR3 covers 15 residues. Trimming removed 6 bases at V and 0 bases at J, with 14 bases between. Germline V gene data show CDR1 as MDHEN and CDR2 as SYDVKM. CDR3 nucleotides: TGTGCCAGCAGGGGCGGAGGCGGGTACCAAGAGACCCAGTACTTC. The encoded protein is CASRGGGGYQETQYF.

The chain employs TRBV14 and TRBJ1-4; a weak D match, TRBD1 (6 bases). V lost 4 bases and J lost 8, with 17 bases in between. This CDR3 spans 15 amino acids. The V gene's germline CDR1 is SGHDN and CDR2 FVKESK. As DNA, the CDR3 is TGTGCCAGCAGCCCGCGCTCAGGGGTGAGGGAAAAACTGTTTTTT. Translating gives CASSPRSGVREKLFF.

This clone was observed a single time. The gene calls are TRBV5-4 and TRBJ1-6, with 12 positions matching TRBD1. CDR3 size: 16 residues. Germline loops: CDR1 SGHNT, CDR2 YYREEE (reference sequence). The J segment lost 9 bases and the V segment lost 0 bases, leaving 4 bases of the junction unmatched. DNA for the CDR3: TGTGCCAGCAGCTTGGCCGGGACAGGGGGCATTTCACCCCTCCACTTT. Its protein is CASSLAGTGGISPLHF.